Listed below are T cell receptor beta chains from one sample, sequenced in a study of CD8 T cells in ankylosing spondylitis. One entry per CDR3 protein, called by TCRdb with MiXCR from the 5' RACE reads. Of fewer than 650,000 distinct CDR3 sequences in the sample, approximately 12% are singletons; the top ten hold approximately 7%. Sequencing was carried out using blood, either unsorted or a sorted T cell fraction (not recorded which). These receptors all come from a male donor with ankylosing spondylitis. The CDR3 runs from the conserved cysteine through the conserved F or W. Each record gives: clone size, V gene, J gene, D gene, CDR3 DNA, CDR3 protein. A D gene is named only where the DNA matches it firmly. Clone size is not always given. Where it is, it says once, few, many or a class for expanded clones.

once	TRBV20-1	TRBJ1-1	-	TGCAGTGCTAGAGGGGCAGGGCTTGAAGCTTTCTTT	CSARGAGLEAFF
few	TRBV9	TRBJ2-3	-	TGTGCCAGCAGCCCCCCCGTCGGAGCCCTACGGGATACGCAGTATTTT	CASSPPVGALRDTQYF
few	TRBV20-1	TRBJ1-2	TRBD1	TGCAGTGCTAGAGCGACAGGGACCAGGAACTATGGCTACACCTTC	CSARATGTRNYGYTF
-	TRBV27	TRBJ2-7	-	TGTGCCAGCAGTTCGTTCCGTCCGGGGGACGAGCAGTACTTC	CASSSFRPGDEQYF
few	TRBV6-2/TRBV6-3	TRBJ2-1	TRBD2	TGTGCCACCTCCCGCCCGGGACTAGCGAACAATGAGCAGTTCTTC	CATSRPGLANNEQFF
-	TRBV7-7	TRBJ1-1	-	TGTGCCAGCAGCTTAGCCCGGCACACTGAAGCTTTCTTT	CASSLARHTEAFF
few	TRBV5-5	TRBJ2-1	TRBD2	TGTGCCAGCAGCCGAGCGGGAGGGCTGGGCTACAATGAGCAGTTCTTC	CASSRAGGLGYNEQFF
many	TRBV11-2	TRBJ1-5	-	TGTGCCAGCAGCTTGGACACCGGGACTTCCAATCAGCCCCAGCATTTT	CASSLDTGTSNQPQHF
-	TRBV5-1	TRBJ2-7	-	TGCGCCAGCAGCTTGGATCCTAGCTCCTACGAGCAGTACTTC	CASSLDPSSYEQYF
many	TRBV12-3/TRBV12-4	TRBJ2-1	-	TGTGCCAGCAGCCCAGAGGGGTCAGGGGATGAGCAGTTCTTC	CASSPEGSGDEQFF
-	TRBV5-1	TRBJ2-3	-	TGCGCCAGACCCCCCAGCGGTCGCACAGATACGCAGTATTTT	CARPPSGRTDTQYF
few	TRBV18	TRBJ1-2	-	TGTGCCAGCTCGTTGGAACAGGATATGCTTTATGGCTACACCTTC	CASSLEQDMLYGYTF
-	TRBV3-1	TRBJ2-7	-	TGTGCCAGCAGCGCGGCAGCGGAGAGCTCCTACGATCAGTACTTC	CASSAAAESSYDQYF
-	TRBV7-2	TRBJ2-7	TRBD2	TGTGCCAGCAGCTTATCGTCCAGCGGGATGGGGAGGGAGCAGTACTTC	CASSLSSSGMGREQYF
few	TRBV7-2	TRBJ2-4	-	TGTGCCAGCAGCTTAGTCCCTGAAGGATTTCAGTACTTC	CASSLVPEGFQYF
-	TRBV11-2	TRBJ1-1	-	TGTGCCAGCAGCCAAACCGGGACTAGGGACACTGAAGCTTTCTTT	CASSQTGTRDTEAFF
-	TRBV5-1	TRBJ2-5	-	TGCGCCGGCAGCTTGGACGGTCAGGGAGGCGAGACCCAGTACTTC	CAGSLDGQGGETQYF
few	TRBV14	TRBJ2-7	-	TGTGCCAGCAGCCAACCGAGCTCCTACGAGCAGTACTTC	CASSQPSSYEQYF
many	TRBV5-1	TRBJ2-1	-	TGCGCCAGCAGCTTGGCTCAGGGATCATACAATGAGCAGTTCTTC	CASSLAQGSYNEQFF
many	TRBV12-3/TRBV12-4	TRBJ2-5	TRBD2	TGTGCCAGCAGCCTCGGGACTAGCGGACAAGAGACCCAGTACTTC	CASSLGTSGQETQYF
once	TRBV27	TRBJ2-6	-	TGTGCCAGCGCTGGGGTTACGGGGACTGGGGCCAACGTCCTGACTTTC	CASAGVTGTGANVLTF
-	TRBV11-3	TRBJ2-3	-	TGTGCCAGCAGCTTGTTAGCCAGGGTACAAACAGATACGCAGTATTTT	CASSLLARVQTDTQYF
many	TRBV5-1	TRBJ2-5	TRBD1	TGCGCCAGCAAAAGAACACAGGGGCCGCGGGAGACCCAGTACTTC	CASKRTQGPRETQYF
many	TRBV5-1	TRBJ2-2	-	TGCGCCAGCAGCTTGGAGGGAGCTACTAGCTACACCGGGGAGCTGTTTTTT	CASSLEGATSYTGELFF
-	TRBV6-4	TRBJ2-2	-	TGTGCCAGCAGGACAGGGAGGGCCGGGGAGCTGTTTTTT	CASRTGRAGELFF
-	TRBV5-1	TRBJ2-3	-	TGCGCCAGCAGCCCGCCGGTGACAGATACGCAGTATTTT	CASSPPVTDTQYF
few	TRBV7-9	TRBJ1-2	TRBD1	TGTGCCAGCAGCCACTCTGACAGGGGCTCCGGCTACACCTTC	CASSHSDRGSGYTF
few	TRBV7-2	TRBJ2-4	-	TGTGCCAGCAGCTTAGTTTACCTGGGAAACATTCAGTACTTC	CASSLVYLGNIQYF
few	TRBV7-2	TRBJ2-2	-	TGTGCCAGCAGCTTAGAAAGTAGGAACACCGGGGAGCTGTTTTTT	CASSLESRNTGELFF
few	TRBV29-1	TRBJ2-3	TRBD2	TGCAGCTTAAGACTAGCGGGGGGGAATACGCAGTATTTT	CSLRLAGGNTQYF
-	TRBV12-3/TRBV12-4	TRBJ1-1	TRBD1	TGTGCCAGCAGCCTACAGGGGGTCGCTGAAGCTTTCTTT	CASSLQGVAEAFF
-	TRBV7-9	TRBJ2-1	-	TGTGCCAGCACCCCCCTGGGACTTTCATACAATGAGCAGTTCTTC	CASTPLGLSYNEQFF